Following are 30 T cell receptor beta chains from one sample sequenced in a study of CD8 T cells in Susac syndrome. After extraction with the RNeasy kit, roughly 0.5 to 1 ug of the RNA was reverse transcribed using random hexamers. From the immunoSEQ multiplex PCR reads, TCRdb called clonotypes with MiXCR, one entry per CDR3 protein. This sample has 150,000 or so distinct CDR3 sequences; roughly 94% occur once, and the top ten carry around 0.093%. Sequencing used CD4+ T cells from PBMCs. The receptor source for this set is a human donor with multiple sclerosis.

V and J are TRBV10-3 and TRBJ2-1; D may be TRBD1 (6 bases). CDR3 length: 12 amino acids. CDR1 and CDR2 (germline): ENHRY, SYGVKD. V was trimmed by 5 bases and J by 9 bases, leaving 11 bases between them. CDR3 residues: CAISHRDGEQFF. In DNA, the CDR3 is TGTGCCATCAGTCACAGGGATGGTGAGCAGTTCTTC.

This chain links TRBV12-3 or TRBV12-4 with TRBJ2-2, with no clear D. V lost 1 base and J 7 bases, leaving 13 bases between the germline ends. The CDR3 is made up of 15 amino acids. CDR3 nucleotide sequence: TGTGCCAGCAGTTTAGGGTTCGCTTGGGGCGGGGAGCTGTTTTTT. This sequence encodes CASSLGFAWGGELFF.

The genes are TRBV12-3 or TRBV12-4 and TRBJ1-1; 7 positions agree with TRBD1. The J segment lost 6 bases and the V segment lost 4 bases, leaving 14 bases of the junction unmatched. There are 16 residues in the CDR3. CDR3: CASSSPLTGFISEAFF. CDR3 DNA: TGTGCCAGCAGTTCCCCCCTGACAGGGTTTATCTCTGAAGCTTTCTTT.

The CDR3 DNA reads as TGTGCCAGCAGGGTGGGACTAGCTTTCCGTGAGCAGTTCTTC. Its protein is CASRVGLAFREQFF. The V call is TRBV27, the J call TRBJ2-1; 9 nucleotides line up with TRBD2. V trimming: 6 bases; J trimming: 9 bases; junction bases outside the gene matches: 9. Per the germline V gene, CDR1 is MNHEY and CDR2 is SMNVEV (reference sequence). The CDR3 covers 14 residues.

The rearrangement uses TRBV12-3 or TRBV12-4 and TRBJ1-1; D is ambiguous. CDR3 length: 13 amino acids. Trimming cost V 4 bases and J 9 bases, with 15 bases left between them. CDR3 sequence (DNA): TGTGCCAGCAGTTCCTCGGACGGGAGCAAAGCTTTCTTT. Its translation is CASSSSDGSKAFF.

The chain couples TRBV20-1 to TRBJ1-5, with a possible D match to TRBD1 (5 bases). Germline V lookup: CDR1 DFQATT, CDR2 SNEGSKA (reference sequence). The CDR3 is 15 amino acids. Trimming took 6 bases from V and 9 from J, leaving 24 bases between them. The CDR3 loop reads CSAVLREVGEGPQHF. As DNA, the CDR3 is TGCAGTGCCGTATTACGTGAGGTAGGGGAAGGGCCCCAGCATTTT.

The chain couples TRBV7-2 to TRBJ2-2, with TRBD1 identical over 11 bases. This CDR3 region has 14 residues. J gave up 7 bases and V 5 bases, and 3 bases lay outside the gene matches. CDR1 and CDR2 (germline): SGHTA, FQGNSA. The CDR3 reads CASSADRGRGELFF. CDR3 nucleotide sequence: TGTGCCAGCAGCGCGGACAGGGGGCGCGGGGAGCTGTTTTTT. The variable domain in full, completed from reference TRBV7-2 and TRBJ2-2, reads GAGVSQSPSNKVTEKGKDVELRCDPISGHTALYWYRQSLGQGLEFLIYFQGNSAPDKSGLPSDRFSAERTGGSVSTLTIQRTQQEDSAVYLCASSADRGRGELFFGEGSRLTVL.

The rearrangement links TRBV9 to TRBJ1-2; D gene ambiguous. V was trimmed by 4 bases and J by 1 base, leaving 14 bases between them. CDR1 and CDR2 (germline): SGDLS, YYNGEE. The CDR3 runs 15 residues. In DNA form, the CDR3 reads TGTGCCAGCAGCCCCAGAGGAGGGTTTAACTATGGCTACACCTTC. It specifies CASSPRGGFNYGYTF.

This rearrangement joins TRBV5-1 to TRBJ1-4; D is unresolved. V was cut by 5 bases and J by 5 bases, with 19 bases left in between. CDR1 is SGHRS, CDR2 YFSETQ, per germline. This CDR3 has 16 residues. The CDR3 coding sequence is TGCGCCAGCAGTTTTCTTCCGGGAACACAGAATGAAAAACTGTTTTTT. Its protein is CASSFLPGTQNEKLFF.

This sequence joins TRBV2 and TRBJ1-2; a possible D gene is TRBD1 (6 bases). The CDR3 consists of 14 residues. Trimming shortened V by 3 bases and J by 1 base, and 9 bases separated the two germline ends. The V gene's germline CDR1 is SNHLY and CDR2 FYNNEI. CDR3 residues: CASSDTGYNYGYTF. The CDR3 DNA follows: TGTGCCAGCAGTGATACAGGGTATAACTATGGCTACACCTTC.

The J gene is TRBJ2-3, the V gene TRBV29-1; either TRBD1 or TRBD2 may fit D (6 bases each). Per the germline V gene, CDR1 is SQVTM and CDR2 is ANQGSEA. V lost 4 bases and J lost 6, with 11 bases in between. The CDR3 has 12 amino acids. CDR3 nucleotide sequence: TGCAGCGTTGTGGGGGGCGCGGATACGCAGTATTTT. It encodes CSVVGGADTQYF.

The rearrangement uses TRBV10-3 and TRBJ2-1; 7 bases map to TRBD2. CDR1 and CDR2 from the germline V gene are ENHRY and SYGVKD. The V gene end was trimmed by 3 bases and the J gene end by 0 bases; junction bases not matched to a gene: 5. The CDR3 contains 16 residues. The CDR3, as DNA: TGTGCCATCAGTGATAGGGGAGGGAGCTCCTACAATGAGCAGTTCTTC. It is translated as CAISDRGGSSYNEQFF.

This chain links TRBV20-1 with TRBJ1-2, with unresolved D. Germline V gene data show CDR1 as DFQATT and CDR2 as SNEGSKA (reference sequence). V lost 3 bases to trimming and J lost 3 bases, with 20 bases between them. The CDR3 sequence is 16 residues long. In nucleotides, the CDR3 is TGCAGTGCTAGTAGTTCTGGGGTCCGCGGGGACTATGGCTACACCTTC. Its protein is CSASSSGVRGDYGYTF.

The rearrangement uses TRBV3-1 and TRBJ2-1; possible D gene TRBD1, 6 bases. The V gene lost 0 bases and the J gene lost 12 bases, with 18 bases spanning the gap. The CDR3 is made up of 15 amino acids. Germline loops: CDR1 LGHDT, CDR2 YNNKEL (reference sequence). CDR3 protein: CASSQDALQGRVQFF. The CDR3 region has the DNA TGTGCCAGCAGCCAAGATGCCCTACAGGGTAGAGTGCAGTTCTTC.

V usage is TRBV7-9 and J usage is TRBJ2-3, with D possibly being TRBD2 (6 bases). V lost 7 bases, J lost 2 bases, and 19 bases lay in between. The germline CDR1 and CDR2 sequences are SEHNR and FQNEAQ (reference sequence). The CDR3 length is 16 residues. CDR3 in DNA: TGTGCCAGCATAACTCCCGGGACTCCCACCACAGATACGCAGTATTTT. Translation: CASITPGTPTTDTQYF.

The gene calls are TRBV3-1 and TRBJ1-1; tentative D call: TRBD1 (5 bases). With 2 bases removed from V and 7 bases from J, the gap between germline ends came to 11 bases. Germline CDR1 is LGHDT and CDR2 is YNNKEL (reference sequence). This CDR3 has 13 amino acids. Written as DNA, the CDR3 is TGTGCCAGCAGCCAATCAGGGCCATTTGAAGCTTTCTTT. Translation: CASSQSGPFEAFF. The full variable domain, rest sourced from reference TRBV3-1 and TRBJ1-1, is DTAVSQTPKYLVTQMGNDKSIKCEQNLGHDTMYWYKQDSKKFLKIMFSYNNKELIINETVPNRFSPKSPDKAHLNLHINSLELGDSAVYFCASSQSGPFEAFFGQGTRLTVV.

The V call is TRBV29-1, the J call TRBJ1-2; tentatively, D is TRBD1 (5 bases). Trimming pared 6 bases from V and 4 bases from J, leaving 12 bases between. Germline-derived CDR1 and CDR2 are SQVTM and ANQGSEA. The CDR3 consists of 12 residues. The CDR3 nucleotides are TGCAGCGTAGAGACCGGGACCTATGGCTACACCTTC. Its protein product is CSVETGTYGYTF.

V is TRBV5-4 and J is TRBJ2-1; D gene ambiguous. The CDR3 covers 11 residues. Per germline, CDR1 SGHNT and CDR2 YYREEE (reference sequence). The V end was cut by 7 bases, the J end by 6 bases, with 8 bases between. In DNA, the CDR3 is TGTGCCAGCGGGCGTCTCAATGAGCAGTTCTTC. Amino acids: CASGRLNEQFF.

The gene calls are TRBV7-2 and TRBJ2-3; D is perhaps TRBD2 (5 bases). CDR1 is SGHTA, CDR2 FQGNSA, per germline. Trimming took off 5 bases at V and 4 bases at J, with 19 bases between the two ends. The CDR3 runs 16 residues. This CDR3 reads CASSANGPAGPDTQYF. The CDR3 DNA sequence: TGTGCCAGCAGCGCCAATGGCCCGGCGGGCCCAGATACGCAGTATTTT.

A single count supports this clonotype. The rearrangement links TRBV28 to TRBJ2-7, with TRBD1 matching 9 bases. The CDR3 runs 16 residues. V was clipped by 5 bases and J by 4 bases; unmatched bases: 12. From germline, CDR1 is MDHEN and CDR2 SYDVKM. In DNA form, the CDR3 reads TGTGCCAGCAGTACCCCCGGGACAGGGACCGGATACGAGCAGTACTTC. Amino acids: CASSTPGTGTGYEQYF. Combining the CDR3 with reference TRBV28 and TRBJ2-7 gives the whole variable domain DVKVTQSSRYLVKRTGEKVFLECVQDMDHENMFWYRQDPGLGLRLIYFSYDVKMKEKGDIPEGYSVSREKKERFSLILESASTNQTSMYLCASSTPGTGTGYEQYFGPGTRLTVT.

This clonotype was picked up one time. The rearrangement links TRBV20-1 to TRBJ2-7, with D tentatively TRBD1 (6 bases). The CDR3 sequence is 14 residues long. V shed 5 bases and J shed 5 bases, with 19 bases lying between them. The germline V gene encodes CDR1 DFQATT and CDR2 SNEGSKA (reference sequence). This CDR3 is CSAQVPGQGHEQYF. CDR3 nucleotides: TGCAGTGCTCAAGTCCCGGGACAAGGACACGAGCAGTACTTC.

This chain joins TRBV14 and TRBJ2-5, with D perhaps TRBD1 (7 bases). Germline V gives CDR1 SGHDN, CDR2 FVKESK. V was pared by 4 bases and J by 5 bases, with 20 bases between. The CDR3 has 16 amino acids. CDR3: CASSLPGGARGETQYF. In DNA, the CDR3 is TGTGCCAGCAGCCTTCCTGGCGGGGCCAGGGGGGAGACCCAGTACTTC.

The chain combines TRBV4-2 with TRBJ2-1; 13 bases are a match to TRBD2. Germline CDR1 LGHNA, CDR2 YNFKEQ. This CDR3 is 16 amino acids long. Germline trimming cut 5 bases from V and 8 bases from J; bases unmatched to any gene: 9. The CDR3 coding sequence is TGTGCCAGCAGCAACCTTGGACTAGCGGGAGTGGATGAGCAGTTCTTC. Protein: CASSNLGLAGVDEQFF.

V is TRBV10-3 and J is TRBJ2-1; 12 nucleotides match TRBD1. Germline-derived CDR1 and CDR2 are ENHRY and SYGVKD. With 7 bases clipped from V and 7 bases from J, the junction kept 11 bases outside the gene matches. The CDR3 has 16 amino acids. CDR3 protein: CAINPTGTGGWNEQFF. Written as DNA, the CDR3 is TGTGCCATCAACCCTACCGGGACAGGGGGCTGGAATGAGCAGTTCTTC.

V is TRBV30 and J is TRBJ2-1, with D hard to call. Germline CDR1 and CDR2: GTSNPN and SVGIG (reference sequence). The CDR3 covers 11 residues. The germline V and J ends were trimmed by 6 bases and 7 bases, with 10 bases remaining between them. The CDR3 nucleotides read TGTGCCTGCAACTCGGCGAATGAGCAGTTCTTC. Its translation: CACNSANEQFF.

The CDR3 loop reads CASSPPWGWDTNTEAFF. CDR3 nucleotide sequence: TGTGCCAGCAGTCCCCCCTGGGGCTGGGATACGAACACTGAAGCTTTCTTT. The chain couples TRBV12-3 or TRBV12-4 to TRBJ1-1; weak D call: TRBD1 (5 bases). This CDR3 has 17 amino acids. Trimming took 5 bases from V and 1 from J, leaving 20 bases between them.

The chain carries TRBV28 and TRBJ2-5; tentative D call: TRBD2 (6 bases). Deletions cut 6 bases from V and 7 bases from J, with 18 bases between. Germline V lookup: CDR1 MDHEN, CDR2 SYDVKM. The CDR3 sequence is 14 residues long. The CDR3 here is CASSGTADRGTQYF. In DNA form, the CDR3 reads TGTGCCAGCAGCGGGACTGCTGACCGGGGGACCCAGTACTTC.

CDR3 bases: TGTGCCAGCAGTCGCACCGGGACTAGCAAAAAGCAGTTCTTC. Amino acid sequence: CASSRTGTSKKQFF. The chain carries TRBV27 and TRBJ2-1; TRBD2 matches 9 bases. Looked up from germline, CDR1 is MNHEY and CDR2 is SMNVEV (reference sequence). This CDR3 has 14 amino acids. V lost 5 bases, J lost 11 bases, and 10 bases stayed unmatched.

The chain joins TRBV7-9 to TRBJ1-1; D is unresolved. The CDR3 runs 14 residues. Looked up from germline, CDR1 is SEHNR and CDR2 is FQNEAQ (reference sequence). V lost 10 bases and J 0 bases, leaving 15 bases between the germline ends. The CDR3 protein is CATEHAGMNTEAFF. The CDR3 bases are TGTGCCACCGAGCACGCCGGAATGAACACTGAAGCTTTCTTT.

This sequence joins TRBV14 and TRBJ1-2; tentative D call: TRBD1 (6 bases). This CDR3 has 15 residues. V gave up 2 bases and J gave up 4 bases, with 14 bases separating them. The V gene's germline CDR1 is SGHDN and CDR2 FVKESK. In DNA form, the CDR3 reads TGTGCCAGCAGCCAAATAGACAGGAGCTCCTATGGCTACACCTTC. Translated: CASSQIDRSSYGYTF. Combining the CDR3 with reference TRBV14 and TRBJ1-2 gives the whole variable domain EAGVTQFPSHSVIEKGQTVTLRCDPISGHDNLYWYRRVMGKEIKFLLHFVKESKQDESGMPNNRFLAERTGGTYSTLKVQPAELEDSGVYFCASSQIDRSSYGYTFGSGTRLTVV.